The T cell receptor beta chain under discussion was sequenced for a study of Graves' ophthalmopathy and Graves' hyperthyroidism. The TCR beta CDR3 regions underwent amplification from RNA transcripts. HTBI-primed RT-PCR formed the first round, and a multiplex PCR formed the second. TCRdb fed the multiplex PCR reads into MiXCR, producing one record per CDR3 protein. The sample contains a few hundred thousand distinct CDR3 sequences, roughly 14% of which appear only once. Ten or more counts support this clonotype. Its specificity is not known. General study results and limits: Separation of ophthalmopathy from stable hyperthyroidism was achieved by a 13-signature model, at around 90% sensitivity and about 81% specificity.

The sequencing sample was made of peripheral blood. The receptor comes from a woman aged 18-35 years with stable Graves' hyperthyroidism.

The CDR3 spells CASSTTGLVRAFF. The CDR3 DNA is TGTGCCAGCAGCACTACAGGCCTCGTGAGGGCTTTCTTT. This chain connects TRBV28 to TRBJ1-1; D is possibly TRBD1 (5 bases). V was shortened by 6 bases and J by 11 bases, with 19 bases between the two germline ends. In germline, CDR1 is MDHEN, CDR2 SYDVKM. CDR3 length equals 13 residues.